This TCR beta chain was sequenced for a study of shared clonotypes between healthy human individuals. CD45RO+ cells and CCR7-negative CD45RA+ TemRA cells were combined as CD8 memory. The CDR3 contains 12 residues. With 4 bases removed from V and 5 bases from J, the gap between germline ends came to 6 bases. In germline, CDR1 is MGHRA, CDR2 YSYEKL. Generated by immunoSEQ multiplex PCR, the TCRdb table keeps only in-frame clones and is missing some. The sample carries around 300,000 clones, around 87% recorded once. This chain links TRBV4-1 with TRBJ1-3; the D is unclear. Sequencing was carried out using memory CD8+ T cells sorted from blood. This sample's subset: CD45RO+ cells pooled with CCR7-negative TemRA cells. The receptor comes from a young man in good health. CDR3 in DNA: TGCGCCAGCAGCCCCGACCGAAACACCATATATTTT. It encodes CASSPDRNTIYF.